The 30 T cell receptor beta chains below all came from one sample that was sequenced in a study of blood T cell repertoires in COVID-19. Assay used: immunoSEQ multiplex PCR; TCRdb lists only in-frame clones, some missing. The sample gives tens of thousands of clones, about 89% of which show up once; 6.4% is in the top ten. The sequencing input was peripheral blood. The receptors come from a man aged 70-80 years with active COVID-19.

The chain combines TRBV7-2 with TRBJ1-4, with D uncertain. CDR3 size: 14 residues. Germline V CDR1 and CDR2: SGHTA, FQGNSA. With 0 bases removed from V and 10 bases from J, the gap between germline ends came to 12 bases. The CDR3 reads CASSLAQSGSKLFF. The CDR3 nucleotides are TGTGCCAGCAGCTTAGCGCAGTCGGGATCAAAACTGTTTTTT.

The chain combines TRBV3-1 (or the pseudogene TRBV3-2) with TRBJ2-1; 10 nucleotides agree with TRBD1. Germline loops: CDR1 LGHDT, CDR2 YNNKEL (reference sequence). The J segment lost 9 bases and the V segment lost 1 base, leaving 3 bases of the junction unmatched. The CDR3 totals 14 residues. The CDR3 DNA follows: TGTGCCAGCAGCCAAGGGACAGGGGGTGGTGAGCAGTTCTTC. Translating it yields CASSQGTGGGEQFF.

The CDR3 region is CAWSPRGKGFGQPQHF. The CDR3, as DNA: TGTGCCTGGAGTCCCCGAGGGAAGGGATTCGGGCAGCCCCAGCATTTT. The genes are TRBV30 and TRBJ1-5; D gene ambiguous. The CDR3 is made up of 16 amino acids. Germline-derived CDR1 and CDR2 are GTSNPN and SVGIG (reference sequence). Trimming pared 2 bases from V and 7 bases from J, leaving 21 bases between. Filled out from reference TRBV30 and TRBJ1-5, the complete variable domain reads SQTIHQWPATLVQPVGSPLSLECTVEGTSNPNLYWYRQAAGRGLQLLFYSVGIGQISSEVPQNLSASRPQDRQFILSSKKLLLSDSGFYLCAWSPRGKGFGQPQHFGDGTRLSIL.

The chain joins TRBV20-1 to TRBJ2-7, with TRBD2 identical over 11 bases. Germline CDR1 and CDR2: DFQATT and SNEGSKA (reference sequence). This CDR3 has 15 residues. V lost 3 bases, J lost 6 bases, and 10 bases stayed unmatched. The CDR3 DNA is TGCAGTGCTAGTCCTATTAGCGGGGGGGCGGGCGAGCAGTACTTC. Its protein product is CSASPISGGAGEQYF.

The table lists this clone with a count of one. The V and J genes are TRBV6-6 and TRBJ2-5; 10 bases are shared with TRBD2. Germline CDR1 MNHNY, CDR2 SVGAGI (reference sequence). CDR3 length equals 13 residues. CDR3 nucleotides: TGTGCTAAGACTAGCGGGTTCCAAGAGACCCAGTACTTC. Translating it yields CAKTSGFQETQYF.

This chain links TRBV4-1 with TRBJ2-5; the match to TRBD2 covers 12 bases. V shed 4 bases, J shed 5 bases, and the junction held 8 bases outside the gene matches. Per germline, CDR1 MGHRA and CDR2 YSYEKL. CDR3 length equals 16 residues. CDR3 DNA sequence: TGCGCCAGCAGCCCCCAGACTAGCGGGGGATGGGAGACCCAGTACTTC. It specifies CASSPQTSGGWETQYF.

This clone was picked up one time. The genes are TRBV11-1 and TRBJ1-1; 7 bases map to TRBD1. This CDR3 has 16 residues. Trimming cost V 6 bases and J 0 bases; bases outside gene matches: 10. The V gene's germline CDR1 is SGHAT and CDR2 FQDESV (reference sequence). CDR3 residues: CASSKGQGVLNTEAFF. In DNA, the CDR3 is TGTGCCAGCAGTAAGGGCCAGGGGGTATTGAACACTGAAGCTTTCTTT.

The chain recombines TRBV6-2 or TRBV6-3 with TRBJ1-3; D remains ambiguous. Germline V gives CDR1 MNHEY, CDR2 SVGEGT. The CDR3 has 14 residues. Deletions cut 2 bases from V and 0 bases from J, with 5 bases between. This chain's CDR3 is CASSYDISGNTIYF. CDR3 nucleotide sequence: TGTGCCAGCAGTTACGACATCTCTGGAAACACCATATATTTT.

The genes are TRBV19 and TRBJ1-2; 7 bases line up with TRBD1. This CDR3 comprises 14 residues. The trim removed 5 bases at V and 5 bases at J, leaving 8 bases unmatched. Per germline, CDR1 LNHDA and CDR2 SQIVND (reference sequence). The chain's CDR3 is CASSAALTGYGYTF. In nucleotides, the CDR3 is TGTGCCAGTAGTGCGGCACTGACAGGGTATGGCTACACCTTC.

The chain recombines TRBV5-1 with TRBJ2-7, with a possible D match to TRBD2 (5 bases). The CDR3 loop spans 14 amino acids. Trimming removed 4 bases at V and 5 bases at J, with 16 bases between. Germline V lookup: CDR1 SGHRS, CDR2 YFSETQ. CDR3 bases: TGCGCCAGCAGCCGAGGGCTCCGGGCCGACGAGCAGTACTTC. It is translated as CASSRGLRADEQYF.

The V call is TRBV19, the J call TRBJ1-2; 10 bases match TRBD1. The CDR3 has 16 residues. Germline V gene lookup returns CDR1 LNHDA and CDR2 SQIVND (reference sequence). Germline trimming cut 9 bases from V and 1 base from J; bases unmatched to any gene: 11. The CDR3 loop reads CASRQGARVFNYGYTF. DNA for the CDR3: TGTGCCAGCCGACAGGGGGCGCGAGTATTTAACTATGGCTACACCTTC.

The chain is built from TRBV7-2 and TRBJ2-5; 8 bases are shared with TRBD2. Germline CDR1 and CDR2: SGHTA and FQGNSA. The length of the CDR3 is 16 residues. V shed 0 bases and J 8 bases; nucleotides not matched to a gene: 11. The CDR3 is CASSLAVRGAGLTQYF. The DNA of the CDR3 is TGTGCCAGCAGCTTAGCCGTGCGGGGGGCCGGATTAACCCAGTACTTC.

V and J are TRBV5-1 and TRBJ2-5, with a tentative D call TRBD2 (5 bases). Germline values: CDR1 SGHRS, CDR2 YFSETQ. V shed 2 bases and J shed 3 bases, with 14 bases lying between them. The CDR3 has 15 residues. CDR3 protein: CASSFSTTVEETQYF. DNA of the CDR3: TGCGCCAGCAGCTTCTCGACTACGGTAGAAGAGACCCAGTACTTC. The full variable domain, in which reference TRBV5-1 and TRBJ2-5 provide the parts outside the CDR3, is KAGVTQTPRYLIKTRGQQVTLSCSPISGHRSVSWYQQTPGQGLQFLFEYFSETQRNKGNFPGRFSGRQFSNSRSEMNVSTLELGDSALYLCASSFSTTVEETQYFGPGTRLLVL.

The J gene is TRBJ1-1, the V gene TRBV27; the D gene is possibly TRBD1 (5 bases). Germline CDR1 is MNHEY and CDR2 is SMNVEV (reference sequence). V was trimmed by 4 bases and J by 1 base, leaving 19 bases between them. The CDR3 contains 17 residues. The CDR3 DNA sequence: TGTGCCAGCAGTTCCGAATGGGGCAGGGCAAGGAACACTGAAGCTTTCTTT. Translating gives CASSSEWGRARNTEAFF.

The V gene is TRBV7-9, the J gene TRBJ2-5; no definite D call. V lost 5 bases, J lost 4 bases, and 11 bases lay in between. The CDR3 covers 13 residues. In germline, CDR1 is SEHNR, CDR2 FQNEAQ (reference sequence). The CDR3 here is CASSLAASETQYF. CDR3 DNA: TGTGCCAGCAGCCTGGCCGCTTCAGAGACCCAGTACTTC.

This clone was counted a single time. This chain connects TRBV9 to TRBJ2-1; D gene unclear. CDR1 is SGDLS, CDR2 YYNGEE, per germline. The CDR3 runs to 15 residues. Trimming shortened V by 0 bases and J by 0 bases, and 7 bases separated the two germline ends. CDR3 bases: TGTGCCAGCAGCGTAGGCTACTCCTCCTACAATGAGCAGTTCTTC. This gives the protein CASSVGYSSYNEQFF.

This clone was detected once. This chain uses TRBV6-9 with TRBJ2-1; D is uncertain. Germline CDR1 and CDR2: MNHGY and SVAAGI. The CDR3 has 10 amino acids. With 6 bases removed from V and 6 bases from J, the gap between germline ends came to 3 bases. CDR3: CASSLNEQFF. For the CDR3, the DNA is TGTGCCAGCAGCCTCAATGAGCAGTTCTTC.

This rearrangement joins TRBV30 to TRBJ2-2; D may match TRBD1 or TRBD2 (6 bases each). The CDR3 consists of 11 residues. V lost 5 bases, J lost 7 bases, and 8 bases lay in between. Germline-derived CDR1 and CDR2 are GTSNPN and SVGIG (reference sequence). Here the CDR3 reads CAWGGHGELFF. DNA of the CDR3: TGTGCCTGGGGGGGGCACGGGGAGCTGTTTTTT.

Concerning this clone: Sequence at one end of the junction differs from germline and may be a read error. V and J are TRBV3-1 (or the pseudogene TRBV3-2) and TRBJ1-5; no clear D. The CDR3 sequence is 15 residues long. Germline V gene data show CDR1 as LGHDT and CDR2 as YNNKEL (reference sequence). CDR3 amino acids: CASGQGVGVSQPQHF. CDR3 DNA sequence: TGTGCCAGCGGCCAAGGAGTCGGGGTAAGTCAGCCCCAGCATTTT.

This chain links TRBV5-6 with TRBJ2-7; TRBD1 aligns across 8 bases. Trimming removed 5 bases from V and 1 base from J; junction bases left unmatched: 5. The CDR3 has 14 amino acids. Per the germline V gene, CDR1 is SGHDT and CDR2 is YYEEEE. CDR3 nucleotide sequence: TGTGCCAGCAGTCGGGACAGGCAGTCCTACGAGCAGTACTTC. Translated, it gives CASSRDRQSYEQYF.

This clone has a handful of counts. The chain has TRBV2 and TRBJ1-1; D not resolved. Germline V gives CDR1 SNHLY, CDR2 FYNNEI. The V end was cut by 2 bases, the J end by 0 bases, with 7 bases between. There are 14 residues in the CDR3. In nucleotides, the CDR3 is TGTGCCAGCAGTGAAATAATCCTGAACACTGAAGCTTTCTTT. It translates to CASSEIILNTEAFF.

This clone was observed once. The genes are TRBV9 and TRBJ2-2; D gene unclear. Trimming removed 0 bases at V and 4 bases at J, with 4 bases between. The CDR3 extends over 13 amino acids. Germline assignment: CDR1 SGDLS and CDR2 YYNGEE. The CDR3 DNA sequence: TGTGCCAGCAGCGTAGACAGCACCGGGGAGCTGTTTTTT. Its protein is CASSVDSTGELFF.

The chain employs TRBV29-1 and TRBJ1-4; the D gene is possibly TRBD1 (5 bases). Trimming shortened V by 2 bases and J by 8 bases, and 9 bases separated the two germline ends. The CDR3 is 12 residues long. Germline values: CDR1 SQVTM, CDR2 ANQGSEA. As DNA, the CDR3 is TGCAGCGTTGAAACAGGACGGGAAAAACTGTTTTTT. Its protein product is CSVETGREKLFF.

This clone was detected once. The genes are TRBV29-1 and TRBJ2-1; D unresolved. V was pared by 4 bases and J by 3 bases, with 10 bases between. Germline V gene sequence: CDR1 SQVTM, CDR2 ANQGSEA. This CDR3 is built from 13 residues. CDR3 coding DNA: TGCAGCGTTGTTTGGCCGCTCTACAATGAGCAGTTCTTC. Protein sequence: CSVVWPLYNEQFF.

This clone was counted a single time. The genes are TRBV5-5 and TRBJ1-1, with D tentatively TRBD1 (6 bases). Germline CDR1 and CDR2: SGHKS and YYEKEE (reference sequence). V lost 0 bases to trimming and J lost 11 bases, with 11 bases between them. There are 12 residues in the CDR3. The CDR3 coding sequence is TGTGCCAGCAGCTTGGCAGGGGAGCTGGCTTTCTTT. Encoded protein: CASSLAGELAFF.

This rearrangement joins TRBV19 to TRBJ2-6; a possible D gene is TRBD1 (5 bases). Trimming pared 5 bases from V and 0 bases from J, leaving 8 bases between. CDR1 LNHDA and CDR2 SQIVND come from the germline V gene (reference sequence). CDR3 length: 15 residues. CDR3 DNA: TGTGCCAGTAGTTTAACAGGCTCTGGGGCCAACGTCCTGACTTTC. Its protein product is CASSLTGSGANVLTF. Full variable domain (missing parts from reference TRBV19 and TRBJ2-6): DGGITQSPKYLFRKEGQNVTLSCEQNLNHDAMYWYRQDPGQGLRLIYYSQIVNDFQKGDIAEGYSVSREKKESFPLTVTSAQKNPTAFYLCASSLTGSGANVLTFGAGSRLTVL.

This chain uses TRBV5-1 with TRBJ1-3, with TRBD1 as a possible D gene (5 bases). The CDR3 runs to 14 residues. The V gene lost 4 bases and the J gene lost 4 bases, with 12 bases spanning the gap. Germline loops: CDR1 SGHRS, CDR2 YFSETQ. The CDR3 reads CASSPGGAGNTIYF. The CDR3 DNA is TGCGCCAGCAGCCCGGGAGGGGCCGGAAACACCATATATTTT.

This chain uses TRBV7-9 with TRBJ1-2; the match to TRBD1 covers 8 bases. CDR3 length equals 13 residues. In germline, CDR1 is SEHNR, CDR2 FQNEAQ (reference sequence). The V gene end was trimmed by 5 bases and the J gene end by 7 bases; junction bases not matched to a gene: 6. In DNA, the CDR3 is TGTGCCAGCAGCCCGACAGGGGACGGTGGCTACACCTTC. Its protein product is CASSPTGDGGYTF. The full variable domain, completed using reference TRBV7-9 and TRBJ1-2, is DTGVSQNPRHKITKRGQNVTFRCDPISEHNRLYWYRQTLGQGPEFLTYFQNEAQLEKSRLLSDRFSAERPKGSFSTLEIQRTEQGDSAMYLCASSPTGDGGYTFGSGTRLTVV.

Regarding this clone: One junction end disagrees with the germline gene, perhaps due to a read error. V usage is TRBV3-1 (or the pseudogene TRBV3-2) and J usage is TRBJ1-6, with D possibly being TRBD1 (5 bases). CDR1 is LGHDT, CDR2 YNNKEL, per germline (reference sequence). The CDR3 is made up of 16 amino acids. The chain's CDR3 is CASSQDRVGANSPLHF. The CDR3 coding sequence is TGTGCCAGCAGCCAAGATCGGGTAGGGGCCAATTCGCCCCTCCACTTT.

This clone was observed a single time. The chain is built from TRBV5-4 and TRBJ2-5; 8 bases line up with TRBD1. Germline V gene lookup returns CDR1 SGHNT and CDR2 YYREEE (reference sequence). This CDR3 region has 14 residues. The V segment lost 4 bases and the J segment 4 bases; nucleotides outside the gene matches: 6. The CDR3 DNA reads as TGTGCCAGCAGCATTGGACAGGGCCCAGAGACCCAGTACTTC. Residues: CASSIGQGPETQYF. Full variable domain (outside the CDR3, taken from reference TRBV5-4 and TRBJ2-5): ETGVTQSPTHLIKTRGQQVTLRCSSQSGHNTVSWYQQALGQGPQFIFQYYREEENGRGNFPPRFSGLQFPNYSSELNVNALELDDSALYLCASSIGQGPETQYFGPGTRLLVL.